This T cell receptor beta chain was profiled in a study of CXCR3-negative and CXCR3-positive naive CD8 T cells. The CDR3 runs to 14 residues. UMI-labeled TRB cDNA libraries were prepared by 5' RACE. TCRdb re-called the 5' RACE reads; every CDR3 protein appears as one record, without DNA. In all, the sample yields around 50,000 distinct CDR3 sequences. The specimen sequenced was memory CD8+ T cells from blood. This clonotype was obtained from a human donor in good health. Some clones in this sample may be carry-over from other donors' samples. The chain links TRBV21-1 to TRBJ2-7. TRBV21-1 constitutes a pseudogene. CDR3 amino acids: CASSKQSITYEQYF.